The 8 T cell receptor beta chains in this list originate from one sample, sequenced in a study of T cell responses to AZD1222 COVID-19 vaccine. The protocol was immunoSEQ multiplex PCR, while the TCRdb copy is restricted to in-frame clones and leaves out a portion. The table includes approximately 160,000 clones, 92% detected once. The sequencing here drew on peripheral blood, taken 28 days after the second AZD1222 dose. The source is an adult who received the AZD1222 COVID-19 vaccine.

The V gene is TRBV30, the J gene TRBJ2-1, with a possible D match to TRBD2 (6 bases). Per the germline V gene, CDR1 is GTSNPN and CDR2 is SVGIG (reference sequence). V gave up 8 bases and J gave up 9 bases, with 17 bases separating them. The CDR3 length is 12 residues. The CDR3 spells CAHSGRRGEQFF. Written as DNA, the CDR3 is TGTGCCCACTCGGGACGGAGGGGTGAGCAGTTCTTC.

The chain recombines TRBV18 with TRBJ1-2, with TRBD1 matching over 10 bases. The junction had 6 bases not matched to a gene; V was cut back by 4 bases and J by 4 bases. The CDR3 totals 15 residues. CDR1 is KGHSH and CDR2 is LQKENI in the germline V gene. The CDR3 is CASSLGQGEGYGYTF. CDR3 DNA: TGTGCCAGCTCACTTGGACAGGGGGAAGGCTATGGCTACACCTTC.

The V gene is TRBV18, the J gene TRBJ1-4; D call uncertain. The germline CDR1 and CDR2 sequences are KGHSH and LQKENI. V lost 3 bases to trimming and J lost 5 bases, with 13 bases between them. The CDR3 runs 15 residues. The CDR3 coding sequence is TGTGCCAGCTCACCCCCGCCGGAGCAGAATGAAAAACTGTTTTTT. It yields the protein CASSPPPEQNEKLFF.

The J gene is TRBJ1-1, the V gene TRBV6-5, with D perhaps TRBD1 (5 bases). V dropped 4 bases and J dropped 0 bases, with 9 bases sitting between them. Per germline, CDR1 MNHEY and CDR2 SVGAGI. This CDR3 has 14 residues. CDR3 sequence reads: CASSSLQVNTEAFF. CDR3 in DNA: TGTGCCAGCAGTTCACTACAGGTGAACACTGAAGCTTTCTTT.

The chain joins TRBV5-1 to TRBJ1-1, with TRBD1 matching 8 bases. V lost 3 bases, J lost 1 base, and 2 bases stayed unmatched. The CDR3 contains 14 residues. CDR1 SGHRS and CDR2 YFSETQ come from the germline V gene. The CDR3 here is CASSYGTGNTEAFF. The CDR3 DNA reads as TGCGCCAGCAGCTACGGGACAGGGAACACTGAAGCTTTCTTT. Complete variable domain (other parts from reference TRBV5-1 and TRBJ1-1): KAGVTQTPRYLIKTRGQQVTLSCSPISGHRSVSWYQQTPGQGLQFLFEYFSETQRNKGNFPGRFSGRQFSNSRSEMNVSTLELGDSALYLCASSYGTGNTEAFFGQGTRLTVV.

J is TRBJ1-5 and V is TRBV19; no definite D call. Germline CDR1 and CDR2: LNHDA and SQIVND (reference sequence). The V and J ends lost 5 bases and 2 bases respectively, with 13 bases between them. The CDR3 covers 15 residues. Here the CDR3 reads CASSPIHIGNQPQHF. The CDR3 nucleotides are TGTGCCAGTAGTCCCATTCATATAGGCAATCAGCCCCAGCATTTT. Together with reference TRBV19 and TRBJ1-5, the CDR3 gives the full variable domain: DGGITQSPKYLFRKEGQNVTLSCEQNLNHDAMYWYRQDPGQGLRLIYYSQIVNDFQKGDIAEGYSVSREKKESFPLTVTSAQKNPTAFYLCASSPIHIGNQPQHFGDGTRLSIL.

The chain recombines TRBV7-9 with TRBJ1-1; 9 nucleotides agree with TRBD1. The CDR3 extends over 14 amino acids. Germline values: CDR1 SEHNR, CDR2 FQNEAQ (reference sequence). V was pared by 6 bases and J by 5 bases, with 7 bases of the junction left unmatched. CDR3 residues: CASSQQGAMTEAFF. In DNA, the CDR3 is TGTGCCAGCAGTCAACAGGGGGCGATGACTGAAGCTTTCTTT.

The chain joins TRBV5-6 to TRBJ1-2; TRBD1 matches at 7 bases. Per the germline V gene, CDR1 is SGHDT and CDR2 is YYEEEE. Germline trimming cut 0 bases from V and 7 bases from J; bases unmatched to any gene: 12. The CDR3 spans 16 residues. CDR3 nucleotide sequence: TGTGCCAGCAGCTTGGTGTGGACAGGACCCTACCTTGGCTACACCTTC. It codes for CASSLVWTGPYLGYTF.